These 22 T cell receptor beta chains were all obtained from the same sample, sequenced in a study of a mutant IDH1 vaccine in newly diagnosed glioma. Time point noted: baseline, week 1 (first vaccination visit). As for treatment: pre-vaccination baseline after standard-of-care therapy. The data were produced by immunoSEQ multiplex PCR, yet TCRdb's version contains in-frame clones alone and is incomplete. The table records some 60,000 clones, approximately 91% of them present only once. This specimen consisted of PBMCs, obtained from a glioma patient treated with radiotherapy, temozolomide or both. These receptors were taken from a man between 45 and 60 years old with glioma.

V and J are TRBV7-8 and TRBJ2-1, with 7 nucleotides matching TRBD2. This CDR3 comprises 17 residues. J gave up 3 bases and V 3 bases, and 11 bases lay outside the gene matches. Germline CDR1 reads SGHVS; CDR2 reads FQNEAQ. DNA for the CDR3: TGTGCCAGCAGCTTTAGAGGGGCGGGGGTCAACTACAATGAGCAGTTCTTC. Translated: CASSFRGAGVNYNEQFF.

CDR3 coding DNA: TGTGCCAGCAGCGTAGGCCAGAACTATAATTCACCCCTCCACTTT. This sequence encodes CASSVGQNYNSPLHF. V is TRBV9 and J is TRBJ1-6, with no clear D. The CDR3 extends over 15 amino acids. V lost 0 bases and J 3 bases, leaving 7 bases between the germline ends. The germline CDR1 and CDR2 sequences are SGDLS and YYNGEE.

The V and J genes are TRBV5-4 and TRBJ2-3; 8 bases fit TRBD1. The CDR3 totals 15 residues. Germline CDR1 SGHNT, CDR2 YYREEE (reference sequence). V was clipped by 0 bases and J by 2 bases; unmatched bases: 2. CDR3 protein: CASSLDRGVTDTQYF. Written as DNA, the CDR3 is TGTGCCAGCAGCTTGGACAGGGGGGTCACAGATACGCAGTATTTT.

The CDR3 sequence: CASSLKGTPSSYEQYF. The CDR3 DNA reads as TGTGCCAGCAGTTTAAAGGGGACACCAAGCTCCTACGAGCAGTACTTC. The chain has TRBV27 and TRBJ2-7; tentative D call: TRBD1 (6 bases). V lost 2 bases and J lost 0, with 14 bases in between. Germline V gives CDR1 MNHEY, CDR2 SMNVEV (reference sequence). This CDR3 has 16 residues.

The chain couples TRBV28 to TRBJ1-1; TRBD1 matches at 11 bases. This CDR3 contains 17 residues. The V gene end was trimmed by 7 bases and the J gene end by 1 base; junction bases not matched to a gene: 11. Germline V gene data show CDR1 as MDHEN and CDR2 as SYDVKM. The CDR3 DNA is TGTGCCAGCATATCCGGGACAGGGGGTCGAGCGAACACTGAAGCTTTCTTT. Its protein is CASISGTGGRANTEAFF.

This CDR3 reads CASKSDNSPLHF. As DNA, the CDR3 is TGTGCCAGCAAGTCGGACAATTCACCCCTCCACTTT. V usage is TRBV2 and J usage is TRBJ1-6; D not resolved. This CDR3 contains 12 residues. Per germline, CDR1 SNHLY and CDR2 FYNNEI. V was clipped by 7 bases and J by 7 bases, with 8 bases between them.

This CDR3 is CASSLNYEQYF. For the CDR3, the DNA is TGCGCCAGCAGCCTTAACTACGAGCAGTACTTC. J is TRBJ2-7 and V is TRBV4-1; no firm D call. V lost 4 bases to trimming and J lost 3 bases, with 4 bases between them. Germline lookup yields CDR1 MGHRA and CDR2 YSYEKL. The CDR3 length is 11 residues.

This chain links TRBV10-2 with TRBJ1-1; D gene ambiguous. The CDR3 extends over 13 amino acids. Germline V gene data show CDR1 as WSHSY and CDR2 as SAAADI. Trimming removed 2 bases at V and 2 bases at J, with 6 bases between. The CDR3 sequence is CASSEIGNTEAFF. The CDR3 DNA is TGCGCCAGCAGTGAGATTGGAAACACTGAAGCTTTCTTT.

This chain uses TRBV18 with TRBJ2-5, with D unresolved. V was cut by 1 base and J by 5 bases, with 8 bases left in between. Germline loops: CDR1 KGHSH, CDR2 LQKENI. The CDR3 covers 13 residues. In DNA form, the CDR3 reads TGTGCCAGCTCACCACGGGGTTCCGAGACCCAGTACTTC. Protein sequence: CASSPRGSETQYF.

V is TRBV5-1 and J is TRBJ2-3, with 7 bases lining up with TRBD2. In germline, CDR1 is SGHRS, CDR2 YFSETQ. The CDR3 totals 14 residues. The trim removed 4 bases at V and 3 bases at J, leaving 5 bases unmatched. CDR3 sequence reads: CASSRAGNTDTQYF. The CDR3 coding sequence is TGCGCCAGCAGCCGAGCGGGGAATACAGATACGCAGTATTTT.

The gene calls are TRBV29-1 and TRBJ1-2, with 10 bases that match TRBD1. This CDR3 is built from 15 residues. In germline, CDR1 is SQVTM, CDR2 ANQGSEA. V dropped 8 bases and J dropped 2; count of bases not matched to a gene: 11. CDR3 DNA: TGCAGCTCGGTATCCGGGACAGGGGCGAACTATGGCTACACCTTC. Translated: CSSVSGTGANYGYTF.

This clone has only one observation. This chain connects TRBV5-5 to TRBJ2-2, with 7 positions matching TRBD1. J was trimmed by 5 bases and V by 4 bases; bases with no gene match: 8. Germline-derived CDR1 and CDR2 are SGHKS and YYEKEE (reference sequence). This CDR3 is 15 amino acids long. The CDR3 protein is CASSVGTVLTGELFF. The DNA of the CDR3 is TGTGCCAGCAGCGTCGGGACAGTCCTTACCGGGGAGCTGTTTTTT.

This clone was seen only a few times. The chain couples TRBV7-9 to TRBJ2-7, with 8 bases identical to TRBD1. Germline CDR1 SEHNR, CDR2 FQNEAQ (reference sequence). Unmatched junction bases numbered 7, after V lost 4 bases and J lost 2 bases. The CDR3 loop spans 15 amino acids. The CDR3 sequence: CASSSGTGDTYEQYF. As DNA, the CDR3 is TGTGCCAGCAGCTCAGGGACAGGCGATACCTACGAGCAGTACTTC.

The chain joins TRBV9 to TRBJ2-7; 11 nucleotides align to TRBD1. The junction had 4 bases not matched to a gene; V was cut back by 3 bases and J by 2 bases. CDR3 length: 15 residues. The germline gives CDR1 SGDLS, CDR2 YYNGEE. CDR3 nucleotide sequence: TGTGCCAGCAGCGCCGGGACAGGGGGGACCTACGAGCAGTACTTC. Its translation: CASSAGTGGTYEQYF.

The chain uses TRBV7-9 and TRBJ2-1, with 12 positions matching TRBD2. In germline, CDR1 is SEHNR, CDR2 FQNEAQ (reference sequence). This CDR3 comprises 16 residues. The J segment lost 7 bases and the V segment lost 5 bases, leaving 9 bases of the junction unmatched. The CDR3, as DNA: TGTGCCAGCAGCACACCTAGCGGGGGGGCCGCGAATGAGCAGTTCTTC. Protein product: CASSTPSGGAANEQFF.

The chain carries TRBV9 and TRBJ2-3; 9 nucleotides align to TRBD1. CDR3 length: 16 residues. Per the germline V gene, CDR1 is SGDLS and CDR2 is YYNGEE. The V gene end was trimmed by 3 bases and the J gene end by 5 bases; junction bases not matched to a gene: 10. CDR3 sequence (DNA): TGTGCCAGCAGCGCCTCTACTGGACAGGGGATAGATACGCAGTATTTT. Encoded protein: CASSASTGQGIDTQYF.

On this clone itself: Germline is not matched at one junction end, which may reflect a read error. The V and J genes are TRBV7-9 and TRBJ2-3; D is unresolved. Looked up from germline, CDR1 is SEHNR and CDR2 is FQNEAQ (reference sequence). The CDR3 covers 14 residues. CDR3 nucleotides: TGTGCCAGCAGCCCAGGCCCCCCCACATATACGCAGTATTTT. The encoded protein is CASSPGPPTYTQYF. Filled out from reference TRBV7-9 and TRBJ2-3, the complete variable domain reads DTGVSQNPRHKITKRGQNVTFRCDPISEHNRLYWYRQTLGQGPEFLTYFQNEAQLEKSRLLSDRFSAERPKGSFSTLEIQRTEQGDSAMYLCASSPGPPTYTQYFGPGTRLTVL.

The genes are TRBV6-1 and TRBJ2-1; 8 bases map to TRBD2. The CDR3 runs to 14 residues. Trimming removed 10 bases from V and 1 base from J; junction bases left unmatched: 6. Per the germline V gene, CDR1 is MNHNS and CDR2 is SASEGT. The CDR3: CATNSGASYNEQFF. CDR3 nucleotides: TGTGCCACCAATAGCGGGGCGTCCTACAATGAGCAGTTCTTC.

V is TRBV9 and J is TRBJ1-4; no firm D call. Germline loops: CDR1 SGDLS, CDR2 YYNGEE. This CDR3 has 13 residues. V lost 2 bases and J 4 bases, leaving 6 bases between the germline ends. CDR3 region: CASSVPGNEKLFF. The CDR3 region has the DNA TGTGCCAGCAGCGTGCCCGGTAATGAAAAACTGTTTTTT.

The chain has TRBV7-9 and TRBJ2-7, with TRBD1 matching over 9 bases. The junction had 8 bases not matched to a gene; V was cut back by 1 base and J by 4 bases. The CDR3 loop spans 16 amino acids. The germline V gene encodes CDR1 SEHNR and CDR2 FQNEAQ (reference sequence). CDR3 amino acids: CASSLGTGQGFYEQYF. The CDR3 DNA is TGTGCCAGCAGCTTAGGGACGGGACAGGGCTTTTACGAGCAGTACTTC.

The chain's CDR3 is CASSSTGTGNTIYF. The CDR3 nucleotides read TGTGCCAGCAGCTCCACAGGGACTGGAAACACCATATATTTT. The chain recombines TRBV11-2 with TRBJ1-3; TRBD1 might be the D (6 bases). The CDR3 has 14 residues. V was clipped by 4 bases and J by 2 bases, with 9 bases between them. From germline, CDR1 is SGHAT and CDR2 FQNNGV.

CDR3 coding DNA: TGTGCCATCAGTGAGAATCAGGGCACTGAGCAGTTCTTC. Its translation: CAISENQGTEQFF. The J gene is TRBJ2-1, the V gene TRBV10-3; perhaps TRBD1 as D (5 bases). The CDR3 is made up of 13 amino acids. From germline, CDR1 is ENHRY and CDR2 SYGVKD. V was cut by 2 bases and J by 9 bases, with 11 bases left in between.